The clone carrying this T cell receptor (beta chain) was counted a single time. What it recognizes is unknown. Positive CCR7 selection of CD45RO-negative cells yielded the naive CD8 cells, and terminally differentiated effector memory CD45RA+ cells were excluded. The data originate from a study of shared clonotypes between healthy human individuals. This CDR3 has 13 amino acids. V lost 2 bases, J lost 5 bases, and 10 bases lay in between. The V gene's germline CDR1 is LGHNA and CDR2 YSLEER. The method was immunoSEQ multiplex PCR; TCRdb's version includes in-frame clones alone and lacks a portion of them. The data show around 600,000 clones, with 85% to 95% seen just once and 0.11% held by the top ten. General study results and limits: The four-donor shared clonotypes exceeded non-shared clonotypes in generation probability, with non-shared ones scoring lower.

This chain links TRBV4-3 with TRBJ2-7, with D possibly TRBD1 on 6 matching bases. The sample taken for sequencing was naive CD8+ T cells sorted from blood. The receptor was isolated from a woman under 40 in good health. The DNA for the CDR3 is TGCGCCAGCAGCCAACGACAGGTAAACGAGCAGTACTTC. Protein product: CASSQRQVNEQYF.